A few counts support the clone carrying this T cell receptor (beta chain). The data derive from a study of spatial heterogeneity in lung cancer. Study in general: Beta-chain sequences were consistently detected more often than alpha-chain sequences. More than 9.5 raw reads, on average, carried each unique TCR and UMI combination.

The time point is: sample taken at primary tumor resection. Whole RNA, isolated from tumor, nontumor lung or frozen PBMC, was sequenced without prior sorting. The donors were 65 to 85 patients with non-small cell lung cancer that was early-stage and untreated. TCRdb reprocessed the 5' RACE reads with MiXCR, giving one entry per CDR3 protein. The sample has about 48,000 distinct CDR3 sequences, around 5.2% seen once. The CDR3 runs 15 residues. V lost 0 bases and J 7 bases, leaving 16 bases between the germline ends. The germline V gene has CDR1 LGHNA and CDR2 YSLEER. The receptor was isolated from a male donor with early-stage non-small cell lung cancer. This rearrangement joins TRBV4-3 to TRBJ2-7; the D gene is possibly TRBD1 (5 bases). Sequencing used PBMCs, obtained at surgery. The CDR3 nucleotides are TGCGCCAGCAGCCAAGATTCGGATCCAGGGTGGGAGCAGTACTTC. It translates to CASSQDSDPGWEQYF.